The source of this TCR beta chain is a study of response to subunit inactivated influenza vaccine. This clonotype came up a few times. Its antigen remains unknown. The CDR3 consists of 14 residues. V lost 0 bases to trimming and J lost 0 bases, with 6 bases between them. CDR1 and CDR2 (germline): SGDLS, YYNGEE. Using its own MiXCR run on the RT-PCR reads, TCRdb lists one record per CDR3 protein. The table records around 750,000 distinct CDR3 sequences, around 21% of them present only once. Overall study results and limits: The authors proposed limited new T cell recruitment per seasonal influenza vaccination.

The gene calls are TRBV9 and TRBJ1-1; no firm D call. The sequence was collected from a man aged 50 or older who received an inactivated influenza vaccine. Sequencing used PBMCs from blood, obtained 4 to 6 days after vaccination. The chain's CDR3 is CASSVAGMNTEAFF. The CDR3 DNA sequence: TGTGCCAGCAGCGTAGCCGGGATGAACACTGAAGCTTTCTTT.